This is a list of T cell receptor beta chains from one sample in a study of blood T cell repertoires in COVID-19. Generated by immunoSEQ multiplex PCR, the TCRdb table keeps only in-frame clones and is missing some. The repertoire consists of around 160,000 clones, with around 90% occurring once and the leading ten covering less than 3%. Sequenced sample: peripheral blood. Source of these receptors: a man aged 55 to 70 with acute or convalescent COVID-19. The CDR3 runs from the conserved cysteine through the conserved F or W. Fields, in order: D gene, clone size, V gene, J gene, CDR3 DNA, CDR3 protein. The D gene is left open where the match is weak. Expanded clones are given a class, and other clones once, few, many or no size at all.

D: TRBD1
size: NA
V: TRBV7-9
J: TRBJ2-7
DNA: TGTGCCAGCAGCTTAGGGTCAAGTGGGACAGGGGGCGAGCAGTACTTC
CDR3: CASSLGSSGTGGEQYF

D: NA
size: NA
V: TRBV5-1
J: TRBJ1-3
DNA: TGCGCCAGCAGCTTGGGGCCACAGGGCTCCGTCTCTGGAAACACCATATATTTT
CDR3: CASSLGPQGSVSGNTIYF

D: TRBD1
size: NA
V: TRBV7-2
J: TRBJ1-6
DNA: TGTGCCAGCAGCTTAGACAGGGGGTGGAATTCACCCCTCCACTTT
CDR3: CASSLDRGWNSPLHF

D: TRBD1
size: NA
V: TRBV19
J: TRBJ1-5
DNA: TGTGCCAGTACCGGGACAGGGGGACAGCCCCAGCATTTT
CDR3: CASTGTGGQPQHF

D: NA
size: NA
V: TRBV19
J: TRBJ1-6
DNA: TGTGCCAGTAGTGCGTCGCCACCCAATAATTCACCCCTCCACTTT
CDR3: CASSASPPNNSPLHF

D: NA
size: NA
V: TRBV15
J: TRBJ2-7
DNA: TGTGCCACCAGCAGAGAGGCATTCTTAATGGAGCAGTACTTC
CDR3: CATSREAFLMEQYF

D: NA
size: NA
V: TRBV6-6
J: TRBJ1-2
DNA: TGTGCCAGCAGTAAGAGTTTGGGAGTTAACTATGGCTACACCTTC
CDR3: CASSKSLGVNYGYTF

D: TRBD1
size: NA
V: TRBV7-9
J: TRBJ2-7
DNA: TGTGCCAGCACCGCGGACAGGGGGCCGCTCAAGCAGTACTTC
CDR3: CASTADRGPLKQYF

D: NA
size: NA
V: TRBV3-1/TRBV3-2
J: TRBJ2-5
DNA: TGTGCCAGCAGCCACAGAGAGACCCAGTACTTC
CDR3: CASSHRETQYF

D: TRBD1
size: NA
V: TRBV6-5
J: TRBJ2-7
DNA: TGTGCCAGCAGGAAGGGACAGGGCTACGAGCAGTACTTC
CDR3: CASRKGQGYEQYF

D: NA
size: NA
V: TRBV14
J: TRBJ1-3
DNA: TGTGCCAGCATGGCAATCTCTGGAAACACCATATATTTT
CDR3: CASMAISGNTIYF

D: NA
size: NA
V: TRBV19
J: TRBJ1-2
DNA: TGTGCCAGTAGTATCGGTGCCGGGGGGGTCTATGGCTACACCTTC
CDR3: CASSIGAGGVYGYTF

D: TRBD1
size: NA
V: TRBV5-1
J: TRBJ2-1
DNA: TGCGCCAGCAGTGAGGGGGCTGGGAATGAGCAGTTCTTC
CDR3: CASSEGAGNEQFF

D: TRBD1
size: once
V: TRBV7-2
J: TRBJ1-1
DNA: TGTGCCAGCAGCTTTCCAGGGGGCACTGAAGCTTTCTTT
CDR3: CASSFPGGTEAFF

D: TRBD1
size: once
V: TRBV7-9
J: TRBJ1-5
DNA: TGTGCCAGCAGCTTAGGACGCTGGACAGGGAATCAGCCCCAGCATTTT
CDR3: CASSLGRWTGNQPQHF

D: NA
size: NA
V: TRBV3-1/TRBV3-2
J: TRBJ2-3
DNA: TGTGCCAGCAGCCAAGGAGGGAGTACGCAGTATTTT
CDR3: CASSQGGSTQYF

D: NA
size: NA
V: TRBV7-8
J: TRBJ2-7
DNA: TGTGCCAGCAGTCGGAGGAGGGACGGGCCCTCCTACGAGCAGTACTTC
CDR3: CASSRRRDGPSYEQYF

D: NA
size: NA
V: TRBV10-2
J: TRBJ2-3
DNA: TGCGCCAGCATTAATCCGGGGACAGATACGCAGTATTTT
CDR3: CASINPGTDTQYF

D: TRBD1
size: NA
V: TRBV6-1
J: TRBJ1-2
DNA: TGTGCCAGCAGTGAAACGGGACAGGGTGTTGGCTACACCTTC
CDR3: CASSETGQGVGYTF

D: NA
size: NA
V: TRBV12-2
J: TRBJ1-5
DNA: TGTGCAAGTCGCTTAGATGGAGGGAATCAGCCCCAGCATTTT
CDR3: CASRLDGGNQPQHF

D: TRBD2
size: NA
V: TRBV5-1
J: TRBJ2-3
DNA: TGCGCCAGCAGCTTGGGGAATGGTGGCGGGGGGTCAGATACGCAGTATTTT
CDR3: CASSLGNGGGGSDTQYF

D: NA
size: many
V: TRBV9
J: TRBJ2-1
DNA: TGTGCCAGCAGCGTAGCTACGGGGTATGAGCAGTTCTTC
CDR3: CASSVATGYEQFF

D: TRBD2
size: NA
V: TRBV6-6
J: TRBJ2-1
DNA: TGTGCCAGCAGTTACTTTTCCAGCGGGGGGATCAATGAGCAGTTCTTC
CDR3: CASSYFSSGGINEQFF

D: TRBD1
size: NA
V: TRBV29-1
J: TRBJ1-2
DNA: TGCAGCGTTGCGGGACAGGGGCGGCGCGGCTACACCTTC
CDR3: CSVAGQGRRGYTF

D: NA
size: NA
V: TRBV5-1
J: TRBJ1-5
DNA: TGCGCCAGCAGCCCCGGCGAGAAGGGAGGCAATCAGCCCCAGCATTTT
CDR3: CASSPGEKGGNQPQHF

D: NA
size: few
V: TRBV7-2
J: TRBJ2-5
DNA: TGTGCCAGCAGCTTAGCCATAGCACTTGCAGGGGAGACCCAGTACTTC
CDR3: CASSLAIALAGETQYF

D: NA
size: NA
V: TRBV5-1
J: TRBJ1-1
DNA: TGCGCCAGCAGCTTGACCAGGGGATTCGGAACTGAAGCTTTCTTT
CDR3: CASSLTRGFGTEAFF

D: TRBD1
size: NA
V: TRBV19
J: TRBJ1-5
DNA: TGTGCCAGTAGTAGCAGACAGGGGACAGCTATCAATCAGCCCCAGCATTTT
CDR3: CASSSRQGTAINQPQHF

D: NA
size: NA
V: TRBV14
J: TRBJ2-7
DNA: TGTGCCAGCAGCCAAGGCGTAAGTTACGAGCAGTACTTC
CDR3: CASSQGVSYEQYF

D: NA
size: NA
V: TRBV9
J: TRBJ2-1
DNA: TGTGCCAGCAGCGTAGTGCATTCGGCGGGAGAGCAGTTCTTC
CDR3: CASSVVHSAGEQFF

D: NA
size: NA
V: TRBV7-2
J: TRBJ1-2
DNA: TGTGCCAGCAGCTCCGGACAAGGTCCCTATGGCTACACCTTC
CDR3: CASSSGQGPYGYTF

D: NA
size: NA
V: TRBV14
J: TRBJ1-6
DNA: TGTGCCAGCAGCCAATTTGCAACAGGGAACTCACCCCTCCACTTT
CDR3: CASSQFATGNSPLHF

D: NA
size: NA
V: TRBV27
J: TRBJ2-6
DNA: TGTGCCAGCAGTTCCCCACTGGAGGGATCCGGGGCCAACGTCCTGACTTTC
CDR3: CASSSPLEGSGANVLTF

D: NA
size: NA
V: TRBV6-5
J: TRBJ1-6
DNA: TGTGCCAGCCGGACATCGTATAATTCACCCCTCCACTTT
CDR3: CASRTSYNSPLHF

D: NA
size: NA
V: TRBV19
J: TRBJ2-7
DNA: TGTGCCAGTAGTGCTAGAGGGAGGAGCTCCTACGAGCAGTACTTC
CDR3: CASSARGRSSYEQYF

D: NA
size: NA
V: TRBV7-8
J: TRBJ1-2
DNA: TGTGCCAGCAGCTTAGCCCGGGGAGGAGCCTATGGCTACACCTTC
CDR3: CASSLARGGAYGYTF

D: NA
size: NA
V: TRBV19
J: TRBJ1-6
DNA: TGTGCCAGTAGTATAGAGCCAGATTCACCCCTCCACTTT
CDR3: CASSIEPDSPLHF

D: TRBD1
size: NA
V: TRBV7-2
J: TRBJ1-2
DNA: TGTGCCAGCAGCACCAGGGGGCTGGGGTACTATGGCTACACCTTC
CDR3: CASSTRGLGYYGYTF

D: NA
size: NA
V: TRBV7-9
J: TRBJ2-7
DNA: TGTGCCAGCAGCTCCTATTACGAGCAGTACTTC
CDR3: CASSSYYEQYF

D: TRBD1
size: NA
V: TRBV7-9
J: TRBJ1-2
DNA: TGTGCCAGCAGCTTAACTGGTCTCAGGGGGAGTAACTATGGCTACACCTTC
CDR3: CASSLTGLRGSNYGYTF